The 25 T cell receptor beta chains below come from one sample, sequenced in a study of tissue T cells after allogeneic stem cell transplantation. Here immunoSEQ multiplex PCR was the method, and the copy in TCRdb shows in-frame clones only, minus some. The data show 45,000 to 50,000 clones, with 73% seen just once and about 0.7% held by the top ten. Material: sorted cells pooled from one or two spleens. The origin of the receptors is a pool of C57BL/6 mice in good health.

On this clone itself: Gene names and germline refer to mouse. The read ends 1 residue shy of where the CDR3 ends; the end is completed using the germline J gene. Within the sample, other DNA sequences also encode this same CDR3. The chain joins TRBV31 to TRBJ2-4; no clear D gene. Looked up from germline, CDR1 is GKSSPN and CDR2 is SITVG. The length of the CDR3 is 13 residues. The V end was cut by 0 bases, the J end by 0 bases, with 4 bases between. CDR3 bases read: TGTGCCTGGAGTCTCGGGAGTCAAAACACCTTGTAC. It translates to CAWSLGSQNTLY. The full CDR3 reads CAWSLGSQNTLYF.

Of note for this clone: The gene symbols are mouse symbols. The read falls 1 residue short of the CDR3 end, and the missing part is taken from the germline J gene. V and J are TRBV15 and TRBJ2-2, with 9 bases that match TRBD1. The CDR3 runs 14 residues. Per germline, CDR1 SGHND and CDR2 FRSKSL. After removal of 5 bases from V and 7 bases from J, the junction contained 5 bases not matched to a gene. The CDR3 loop is CASSGTGKDGQLYF. The covered CDR3 bases are TGTGCCAGCAGTGGGACAGGGAAGGACGGGCAGCTCTAC.

Note on this clone: Each gene name is a mouse one. The read ends 1 residue early relative to the CDR3; the germline J gene fills the gap. The V and J genes are TRBV5 and TRBJ1-3; D uncertain. Germline CDR1 LGHNA, CDR2 YNLKQL (reference sequence). The CDR3 is made up of 14 amino acids. V lost 1 base and J lost 0, with 4 bases in between. The DNA read from the CDR3 is TGTGCCAGCAGCCAAGTGGCTTCTGGAAATACGCTCTAT. This sequence encodes CASSQVASGNTLY. The entire CDR3 protein reads CASSQVASGNTLYF.

This clone showed up just once. Gene names are the mouse ones. Read coverage stops 1 residue before the CDR3 terminus; the germline J gene supplies the remainder. The chain uses TRBV12-1 and TRBJ2-3; D is perhaps TRBD1 or TRBD2 (5 bases each). The germline gives CDR1 SGHSN, CDR2 HYEKVE. The CDR3 length is 13 residues. V was clipped by 4 bases and J by 0 bases, with 7 bases between them. The DNA read from the CDR3 is TGTGCCAGCTCACGGGACAGTGCAGAAACGCTGTAT. Translation: CASSRDSAETLY. The entire CDR3 reads CASSRDSAETLYF.

With respect to this clone: Genes and germline come from the mouse. The read comes to an end 1 residue before the CDR3 does, leaving the germline J gene to fill in the end. The rearrangement joins TRBV13-3 to TRBJ2-7; D is ambiguous. Deletions cut 3 bases from V and 0 bases from J, with 13 bases between. Germline loops: CDR1 NNHDY, CDR2 SYVADS. The CDR3 extends over 15 amino acids. The CDR3 bases that were read are TGTGCCAGCAGTGGTCGGCTGGAGAGCTCCTATGAACAGTAC. This translates into CASSGRLESSYEQY. The whole CDR3 protein reads CASSGRLESSYEQYF.

In regard to this clone: Genes here carry mouse names. The read terminates 1 residue before the CDR3 end, so the remaining end is supplied by the germline J gene. The rearrangement links TRBV4 to TRBJ2-7, with 14 nucleotides matching TRBD2. Looked up from germline, CDR1 is LGHDT and CDR2 is YNNKQL (reference sequence). The ends lost 5 bases at V and 6 bases at J; junction bases unmatched: 3. The CDR3 sequence is 14 residues long. This chain's CDR3 is CASSRDWGGGEQYF. The CDR3 bases that were read are TGTGCCAGCAGCCGGGACTGGGGGGGCGGTGAACAGTAC.

Details on this clone: Germline and genes here are mouse. The read ends 1 residue before the CDR3 terminus; that terminus is restored from the germline J gene. The same CDR3 is also encoded by other DNA sequences in this sample. The chain combines TRBV13-3 with TRBJ2-7; 10 bases fit TRBD2. The J segment lost 0 bases and the V segment lost 4 bases, leaving 4 bases of the junction unmatched. Germline V gene sequence: CDR1 NNHDY, CDR2 SYVADS. The CDR3 runs 15 residues. The CDR3 loop reads CASSYWGGSSYEQYF. Incomplete CDR3 DNA: TGTGCCAGCAGTTACTGGGGGGGGAGCTCCTATGAACAGTAC.

About this clone: Gene names and germline refer to mouse. The read finishes 1 residue shy of the CDR3 end, and the germline J gene is used to complete it. V gene TRBV20 combines with J gene TRBJ2-2; TRBD1 is a possible D gene (6 bases). Trimming took 7 bases from V and 2 from J, leaving 11 bases between them. The CDR3 length is 13 residues. Germline V gene data show CDR1 as GFQATS and CDR2 as STVNSAI. The covered CDR3 bases are TGTGGTGGCCGGGACATTAACACCGGGCAGCTCTAC. This sequence encodes CGGRDINTGQLY. The whole CDR3 protein is CGGRDINTGQLYF.

In its sample, this clone was seen a few times. Gene and germline names: mouse. The read halts 1 residue ahead of the CDR3 end, with the missing end drawn from the germline J gene. V is TRBV31 and J is TRBJ1-3; 9 bases are shared with TRBD1. Germline CDR1 is GKSSPN and CDR2 is SITVG. V gave up 0 bases and J gave up 4 bases; unmatched junction bases: 4. The length of the CDR3 is 15 residues. Incomplete CDR3 DNA: TGTGCCTGGAGTCTAGGGACAGGGAGAGGAAATACGCTCTAT. Protein: CAWSLGTGRGNTLY. The whole CDR3 protein reads CAWSLGTGRGNTLYF.

Comment on this clone: The gene symbols are mouse symbols. The sequenced fragment ends 1 residue before the CDR3 boundary, so the rest is inferred from the germline J gene. The chain is built from TRBV3 and TRBJ2-7; TRBD2 aligns across 8 bases. The V gene's germline CDR1 is SNHLY and CDR2 FYNGKV (reference sequence). The CDR3 loop spans 14 amino acids. V shed 1 base, J shed 7 bases, and the junction held 6 bases outside the gene matches. CDR3: CASSLEGGAREQYF. The DNA read from the CDR3 is TGTGCCAGCAGCTTAGAGGGGGGGGCGCGGGAACAGTAC.

As for this clone: Gene labels here are mouse ones. The read terminates 1 residue ahead of where the CDR3 ends, so the germline J gene completes it. The chain carries TRBV1 and TRBJ1-1; TRBD1 matches at 9 bases. The ends lost 4 bases at V and 2 bases at J; junction bases unmatched: 2. This CDR3 is 14 amino acids long. Germline assignment: CDR1 NSQYPW and CDR2 LRSPGD (reference sequence). CDR3 sequence reads: CTCSGDRANTEVFF. The part of the CDR3 DNA that was read is TGCACCTGCAGTGGGGACAGGGCCAACACAGAAGTCTTC.

The sample holds a few counts of this clone. The gene names here belong to mouse. The read terminates 1 residue before the CDR3 end, so the remaining end is supplied by the germline J gene. This sequence joins TRBV17 and TRBJ2-7; D is perhaps TRBD2 (5 bases). The germline V and J ends were trimmed by 0 bases and 4 bases, with 7 bases remaining between them. The CDR3 consists of 13 residues. Germline values: CDR1 MNHDT, CDR2 YYDKIL. CDR3 loop: CASSRDGVYEQYF. The CDR3 bases that were read are TGTGCTAGCAGTAGAGATGGGGTTTATGAACAGTAC. Full variable domain (rest looked up from reference TRBV17 and TRBJ2-7): DTTVKQNPRYKLARVGKPVNLICSQTMNHDTMYWYQKKPNQAPKLLLFYYDKILNREADTFEKFQSSRPNNSFCSLYIGSAGLEYSAMYLCASSRDGVYEQYFGPGTRLTVL.

Concerning this clone itself: The gene names here belong to mouse. The CDR3 end is not reached by the read, which stops 1 residue before it; the germline J gene fills it in. The chain uses TRBV2 and TRBJ1-2; no definite D call. Germline V lookup: CDR1 LGHNA, CDR2 YSYQKL. V was trimmed by 4 bases and J by 0 bases, leaving 9 bases between them. The CDR3 runs 14 residues. The CDR3 loop reads CASSPDGANSDYTF. The part of the CDR3 DNA that was read is TGTGCCAGCAGCCCCGACGGTGCAAACTCCGACTACACC.

In regard to this clone: Gene names refer to mouse genes. The CDR3 extends 1 residue past the end of the read, so its final part is completed from the germline J gene. This rearrangement joins TRBV5 to TRBJ2-5; 8 nucleotides match TRBD1. CDR1 is LGHNA and CDR2 is YNLKQL in the germline V gene (reference sequence). J gave up 4 bases and V 0 bases, and 0 bases lay outside the gene matches. This CDR3 has 14 amino acids. The CDR3 loop is CASSQETGEDTQYF. CDR3 bases read: TGTGCCAGCAGCCAAGAGACAGGGGAAGACACCCAGTAC.

Turning to this clone: Germline and genes: mouse. The read finishes 1 residue shy of the CDR3 end, and the germline J gene is used to complete it. This rearrangement joins TRBV1 to TRBJ2-3; the D gene could be TRBD1 or TRBD2 (5 bases each). The CDR3 is made up of 15 amino acids. V lost 0 bases and J lost 3, with 10 bases in between. Germline CDR1 reads NSQYPW; CDR2 reads LRSPGD (reference sequence). The CDR3 bases that were read are TGCACCTGCAGTGCAGAAAGGGGCAGGGCAGAAACGCTGTAT. As protein: CTCSAERGRAETLY. The complete CDR3 reads CTCSAERGRAETLYF.

This clone was seen more than once but under ten times. The germline and genes are mouse ones. The DNA ends 1 residue before the CDR3 does, and the rest of the CDR3 is filled in from the germline J gene. Other nucleotide sequences from this sample produce the same CDR3. V gene TRBV13-2 combines with J gene TRBJ1-4; no clear D gene. V shed 5 bases and J shed 4 bases, with 6 bases lying between them. The CDR3 runs to 12 residues. Germline CDR1 is NNHNN and CDR2 is SYGAGS (reference sequence). The covered CDR3 bases are TGTGCCAGCGGGGACGGCAACGAAAGATTATTT. It yields the protein CASGDGNERLF. The whole CDR3 region reads CASGDGNERLFF.

Points on this clone: Gene labels here are mouse ones. The read falls 1 residue short of the CDR3 end, and the missing part is taken from the germline J gene. The J gene is TRBJ1-1, the V gene TRBV26; tentative D call: TRBD1 (5 bases). Germline-derived CDR1 and CDR2 are KGHPV and FQNQEV (reference sequence). Trimming cost V 6 bases and J 5 bases, with 7 bases left between them. The CDR3 runs 11 residues. The sequenced part of the CDR3 DNA is TGTGCCAGCAGCCCAGGGACAGAAGTCTTC. Protein sequence: CASSPGTEVF. The CDR3, in full, reads CASSPGTEVFF.

Comment on this clone: Gene names and germline match the mouse. The missing CDR3 end, 1 residue past where the read stops, is filled in from the germline J gene. This chain joins TRBV3 and TRBJ2-4; the D gene is possibly TRBD1 (5 bases). CDR1 and CDR2 from the germline V gene are SNHLY and FYNGKV (reference sequence). Trimming took 1 base from V and 3 from J, leaving 11 bases between them. This CDR3 is 15 amino acids long. The covered CDR3 bases are TGTGCCAGCAGCTTAGGGCCAGGGTGGCAAAACACCTTGTAC. Protein: CASSLGPGWQNTLY. The full CDR3 protein is CASSLGPGWQNTLYF.

Notes on this clone: The germline and genes are mouse ones. The CDR3 extends 1 residue past the end of the read, so its final part is completed from the germline J gene. The V and J genes are TRBV1 and TRBJ1-2; 7 nucleotides line up with TRBD1. Trimming at V came to 3 bases and at J to 0 bases, leaving 4 bases not matched to a gene. Per the germline V gene, CDR1 is NSQYPW and CDR2 is LRSPGD (reference sequence). The length of the CDR3 is 15 residues. CDR3 loop: CTCSARDRSNSDYTF. The sequenced CDR3 bases are TGCACCTGCAGTGCTCGGGACAGATCAAACTCCGACTACACC.

Remarks on this clone: These gene names are mouse names. This CDR3 is CASSHRGQDTQYF. The sequenced CDR3 bases are TGTGCCAGCTCTCACAGGGGGCAAGACACCCAGTAC. The gene calls are TRBV12-2 and TRBJ2-5; TRBD1 agrees at 8 bases. The read halts 1 residue ahead of the CDR3 end, with the missing end drawn from the germline J gene. Trimming removed 2 bases from V and 3 bases from J; junction bases left unmatched: 0. CDR3 length: 13 residues. The V gene's germline CDR1 is SGHLS and CDR2 HYDKME.

As concerns this clone: Gene names denote mouse genes. The DNA read from the CDR3 is TGTGCCAGCAGTGATCACAGGGCCAACGAAAGATTATTT. Translation: CASSDHRANERLF. The full CDR3 reads CASSDHRANERLFF. This sequence joins TRBV13-1 and TRBJ1-4, with D possibly being TRBD1 (6 bases). The read comes to an end 1 residue before the CDR3 does, leaving the germline J gene to fill in the end. Germline CDR1 is NSHNY and CDR2 is SYGAGN. The CDR3 spans 14 residues. V was shortened by 1 base and J by 3 bases, with 7 bases between the two germline ends. Combining the CDR3 with reference TRBV13-1 and TRBJ1-4 gives the whole variable domain EAAVTQSPRNKVTVTGGNVTLSCRQTNSHNYMYWYRQDTGHGLRLIHYSYGAGNLRIGDVPDGYKATRTTQEDFFLLLELASPSQTSLYFCASSDHRANERLFFGHGTKLSVL.

With respect to this clone: Genes and germline are mouse. The missing CDR3 end, 1 residue past where the read stops, is filled in from the germline J gene. This rearrangement joins TRBV20 to TRBJ2-3; 7 nucleotides align to TRBD1. This CDR3 comprises 14 residues. V shed 2 bases, J shed 1 base, and the junction held 3 bases outside the gene matches. CDR1 and CDR2 from the germline V gene are GFQATS and STVNSAI. CDR3 bases read: TGTGGTGCTAGGAACGACAGGGGTGCAGAAACGCTGTAT. It is translated as CGARNDRGAETLY. The full CDR3 sequence reads CGARNDRGAETLYF.

Points on this clone: Germline and genes: mouse. Read coverage stops 1 residue before the CDR3 terminus; the germline J gene supplies the remainder. The chain couples TRBV13-2 to TRBJ1-5; no firm D call. CDR1 is NNHNN, CDR2 SYGAGS, per germline (reference sequence). The CDR3 contains 9 residues. The V end lost 2 bases, the J end lost 9 bases, and 0 bases lay between the germline ends. The DNA read from the CDR3 is TGTGCCAGCGGTGAGGCTCCGCTT. It codes for CASGEAPL. The CDR3 reads in full as CASGEAPLF.

Concerning this clone itself: Mouse germline and gene names are used. The CDR3 spells CAWSPGLGVSYEQYF. CDR3 bases read: TGTGCCTGGAGTCCAGGACTGGGGGTCTCCTATGAACAGTAC. J is TRBJ2-7 and V is TRBV31; 10 positions match TRBD2. The read stops 1 residue short of the end of the CDR3; the missing end is completed from the germline J gene. The germline CDR1 and CDR2 sequences are GKSSPN and SITVG. This CDR3 spans 15 amino acids. After removal of 1 base from V and 0 bases from J, the junction contained 3 bases not matched to a gene.

Note on this clone: Genes here carry mouse names. The read finishes 1 residue shy of the CDR3 end, and the germline J gene is used to complete it. The chain has TRBV13-3 and TRBJ2-7; 10 bases align to TRBD2. J gave up 7 bases and V 1 base, and 5 bases lay outside the gene matches. The germline CDR1 and CDR2 sequences are NNHDY and SYVADS. The length of the CDR3 is 14 residues. CDR3 region: CASSDSGGAREQYF. The part of the CDR3 DNA that was read is TGTGCCAGCAGTGATTCTGGGGGGGCGAGGGAACAGTAC.